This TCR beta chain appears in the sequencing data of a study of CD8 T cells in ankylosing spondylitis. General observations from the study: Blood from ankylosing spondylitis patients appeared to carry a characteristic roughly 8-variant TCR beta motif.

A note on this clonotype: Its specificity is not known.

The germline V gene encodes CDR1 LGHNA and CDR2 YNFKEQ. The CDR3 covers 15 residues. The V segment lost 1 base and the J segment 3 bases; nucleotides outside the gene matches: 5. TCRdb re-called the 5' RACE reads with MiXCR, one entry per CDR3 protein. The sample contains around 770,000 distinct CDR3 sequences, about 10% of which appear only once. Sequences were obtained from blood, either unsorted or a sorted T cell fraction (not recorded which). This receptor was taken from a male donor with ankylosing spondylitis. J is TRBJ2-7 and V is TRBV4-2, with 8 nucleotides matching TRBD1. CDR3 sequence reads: CASSQGGGQDYEQYF. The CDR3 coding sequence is TGTGCCAGCAGCCAAGGTGGGGGACAGGACTACGAGCAGTACTTC.